The 16 T cell receptor beta chains given below trace back to one sample, sequenced in a study of cytomegalovirus exposure and HLA in healthy donors. PCR involved 60 Vbeta and 13 Jbeta primers. Only in-frame clones appear in the TCRdb table, and some are missing; sequencing was by immunoSEQ multiplex PCR. Among about 130,000 clones listed, around 72% were seen once. Sequencing was done on a sample of PBMCs. The receptors were gathered from a human donor in good health.

In regard to this clone: An end of the junction does not agree with germline; a read error may underlie this. V usage is TRBV7-9 and J usage is TRBJ1-1, with 10 bases that match TRBD1. CDR1 and CDR2 from the germline V gene are SEHNR and FQNEAQ (reference sequence). This CDR3 comprises 17 residues. The CDR3 is CSSSLYRGTGVGTEAFF. DNA of the CDR3: TGTTCCAGCAGCTTATACCGGGGGACAGGGGTGGGGACTGAAGCTTTCTTT.

The V gene is TRBV27, the J gene TRBJ1-5; 7 nucleotides align to TRBD1. Per the germline V gene, CDR1 is MNHEY and CDR2 is SMNVEV (reference sequence). The V and J ends lost 5 bases and 4 bases, in that order; junction bases with no gene match: 8. The CDR3 length is 15 residues. The CDR3 nucleotides are TGTGCCAGCAGTGCTAGCCCAGGGGGGAATCAGCCCCAGCATTTT. Protein: CASSASPGGNQPQHF.

The chain combines TRBV4-3 with TRBJ2-4, with 7 bases identical to TRBD2. After removal of 0 bases from V and 6 bases from J, the junction contained 8 bases not matched to a gene. This CDR3 is built from 16 residues. Germline CDR1 and CDR2: LGHNA and YSLEER. The CDR3 reads CASSQDRKGGGNIQYF. Here the CDR3 DNA reads TGCGCCAGCAGCCAAGATCGAAAGGGCGGGGGAAACATTCAGTACTTC.

The chain employs TRBV20-1 and TRBJ2-7; D perhaps matches TRBD1 (6 bases). The CDR3 has 11 residues. With 5 bases removed from V and 3 bases from J, the gap between germline ends came to 8 bases. CDR1 is DFQATT and CDR2 is SNEGSKA in the germline V gene (reference sequence). The DNA of the CDR3 is TGCAGTGCTCACAGGGTCTACGAGCAGTACTTC. Encoded protein: CSAHRVYEQYF.

V gene TRBV5-6 combines with J gene TRBJ2-2; 14 nucleotides line up with TRBD2. The CDR3 totals 18 residues. Germline CDR1 SGHDT, CDR2 YYEEEE. The V gene end was trimmed by 4 bases and the J gene end by 0 bases; junction bases not matched to a gene: 5. CDR3 amino acids: CASSRLAGGPPNTGELFF. CDR3 DNA sequence: TGTGCCAGCAGCAGACTAGCGGGAGGGCCCCCGAACACCGGGGAGCTGTTTTTT.

V is TRBV27 and J is TRBJ1-2; possibly TRBD1 for D (5 bases). V lost 4 bases, J lost 5 bases, and 26 bases lay in between. The CDR3 is 18 residues long. The germline CDR1 and CDR2 sequences are MNHEY and SMNVEV (reference sequence). The CDR3 nucleotides read TGTGCCAGCAGTTCCGCTACTGTGGGGCTTCAAAAGGGATATGGCTACACCTTC. Amino acid sequence: CASSSATVGLQKGYGYTF.

The chain combines TRBV5-1 with TRBJ1-1, with D tentatively TRBD1 (5 bases). The CDR3 totals 15 residues. Germline CDR1 and CDR2: SGHRS and YFSETQ. Trimming cost V 4 bases and J 2 bases, with 15 bases left between them. The CDR3 loop is CASSRPQGGNTEAFF. The CDR3 DNA reads TGCGCCAGCAGCCGACCCCAGGGCGGAAACACTGAAGCTTTCTTT.

The sample holds a few counts of this clone. The V and J genes are TRBV7-9 and TRBJ1-1; TRBD1 is a possible D gene (6 bases). CDR1 and CDR2 from the germline V gene are SEHNR and FQNEAQ (reference sequence). The CDR3 consists of 15 residues. Trimming removed 4 bases from V and 4 bases from J, with 16 bases in between. The CDR3 loop is CASSYNRERSTEAFF. Here the CDR3 DNA reads TGTGCCAGCAGCTACAACAGGGAACGTAGCACTGAAGCTTTCTTT.

This clone has a single count. The chain has TRBV9 and TRBJ2-1; TRBD2 agrees at 9 bases. This CDR3 spans 18 amino acids. CDR1 is SGDLS and CDR2 is YYNGEE in the germline V gene. V lost 0 bases and J lost 2; bases outside the gene matches: 9. The CDR3: CASSVVRTSGGPYNEQFF. In DNA, the CDR3 is TGTGCCAGCAGCGTAGTTCGGACAAGCGGGGGGCCCTACAATGAGCAGTTCTTC.

The chain links TRBV5-1 to TRBJ2-3; tentative D call: TRBD1 (5 bases). Trimming shortened V by 0 bases and J by 4 bases, and 9 bases separated the two germline ends. The CDR3 length is 14 residues. Germline lookup yields CDR1 SGHRS and CDR2 YFSETQ. The CDR3 sequence is CASSLGAGSDTQYF. The CDR3, as DNA: TGCGCCAGCAGCTTGGGGGCAGGGTCAGATACGCAGTATTTT. Based on the CDR3 plus reference TRBV5-1 and TRBJ2-3, the full variable domain is KAGVTQTPRYLIKTRGQQVTLSCSPISGHRSVSWYQQTPGQGLQFLFEYFSETQRNKGNFPGRFSGRQFSNSRSEMNVSTLELGDSALYLCASSLGAGSDTQYFGPGTRLTVL.

The chain uses TRBV19 and TRBJ1-1; D unclear. Germline V gene lookup returns CDR1 LNHDA and CDR2 SQIVND (reference sequence). Trimming removed 10 bases at V and 1 base at J, with 13 bases between. CDR3 length: 13 residues. This CDR3 is CATRGTGNTEAFF. The CDR3 DNA follows: TGTGCCACTCGCGGTACCGGGAACACTGAAGCTTTCTTT.

The J gene is TRBJ2-5, the V gene TRBV7-2; 8 bases match TRBD1. V lost 4 bases, J lost 1 base, and 11 bases stayed unmatched. The CDR3 loop spans 17 amino acids. Germline lookup yields CDR1 SGHTA and CDR2 FQGNSA. This CDR3 is CASSSPGQATTQETQYF. As DNA, the CDR3 is TGTGCCAGCAGCTCCCCGGGACAGGCAACTACCCAAGAGACCCAGTACTTC.

The rearrangement uses TRBV7-9 and TRBJ1-3; no firm D call. The ends were cut back, 7 bases at V and 4 bases at J, with 17 bases in the middle. Germline assignment: CDR1 SEHNR and CDR2 FQNEAQ (reference sequence). This CDR3 region has 15 residues. The CDR3 bases are TGTGCCAGCATGACAAGCCAAGTCCGGGGAAACACCATATATTTT. Translating it yields CASMTSQVRGNTIYF.

This clone was detected only a few times. This rearrangement joins TRBV7-3 to TRBJ2-5; the match to TRBD2 covers 7 bases. V trimming: 5 bases; J trimming: 1 base; junction bases outside the gene matches: 7. CDR3 length: 15 residues. Germline lookup yields CDR1 SGHTA and CDR2 FQGTGA. CDR3 in DNA: TGTGCCAGCAGCCCCGAAGCGGGAAGCCAAGAGACCCAGTACTTC. This codes for CASSPEAGSQETQYF.

This clone has just a few counts. Other nucleotide sequences from this sample produce the same CDR3. The rearrangement links TRBV7-2 to TRBJ2-2; possible D gene TRBD1, 6 bases. CDR3 length: 16 residues. Germline-derived CDR1 and CDR2 are SGHTA and FQGNSA. V lost 3 bases and J 0 bases, leaving 11 bases between the germline ends. The CDR3 DNA sequence: TGTGCCAGCAGCTTGGATGGGGGCGCGAACACCGGGGAGCTGTTTTTT. The encoded protein is CASSLDGGANTGELFF.

Written as DNA, the CDR3 is TGTGCCACCCTCCGGGGGGGCCAAGAGACCCAGTACTTC. The encoded protein is CATLRGGQETQYF. This chain links TRBV7-9 with TRBJ2-5; 8 nucleotides align to TRBD2. The CDR3 sequence is 13 residues long. V lost 10 bases, J lost 1 base, and 5 bases stayed unmatched. Germline V lookup: CDR1 SEHNR, CDR2 FQNEAQ (reference sequence).